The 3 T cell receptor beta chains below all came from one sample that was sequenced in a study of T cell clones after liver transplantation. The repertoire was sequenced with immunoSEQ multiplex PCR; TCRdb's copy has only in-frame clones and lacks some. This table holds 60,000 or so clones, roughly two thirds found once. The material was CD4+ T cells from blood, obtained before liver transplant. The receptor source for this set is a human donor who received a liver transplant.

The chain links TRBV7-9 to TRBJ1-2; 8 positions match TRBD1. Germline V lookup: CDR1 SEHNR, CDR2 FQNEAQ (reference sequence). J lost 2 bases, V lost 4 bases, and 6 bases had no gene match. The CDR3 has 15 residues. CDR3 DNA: TGTGCCAGCAGCTCCCCCGGACAGGGAAACTATGGCTACACCTTC. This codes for CASSSPGQGNYGYTF.

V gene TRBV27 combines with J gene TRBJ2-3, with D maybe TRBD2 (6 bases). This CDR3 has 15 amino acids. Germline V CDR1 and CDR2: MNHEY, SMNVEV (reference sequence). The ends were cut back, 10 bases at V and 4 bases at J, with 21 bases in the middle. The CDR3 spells CATQSWGVGADTQYF. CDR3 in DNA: TGTGCCACCCAATCGTGGGGGGTTGGCGCAGATACGCAGTATTTT.

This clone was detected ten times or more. CDR3 DNA sequence: TGTGCCAGCAGCGCAATAGACAGGAGTGAAACCGGGGAGCTGTTTTTT. It encodes CASSAIDRSETGELFF. The chain links TRBV5-4 to TRBJ2-2, with a possible D match to TRBD1 (6 bases). The germline gives CDR1 SGHNT, CDR2 YYREEE (reference sequence). V shed 4 bases and J shed 5 bases, with 18 bases lying between them. CDR3 length: 16 amino acids.